This record covers a single T cell receptor beta chain. This specimen belongs to a study of blood T cell repertoires in COVID-19. The wider study: PBMCs, B-cell-depleted T cells, or T cells provided the cDNA or gDNA that made up the material.

Original processing notes: Reference gene primer amplification yielded estimated nucleated cell counts. This table comes from immunoSEQ multiplex PCR, and its TCRdb copy is limited to in-frame clones, with some not included. From that table come the V and J calls and clone size; the DNA was used to work out D and trimming. The sample has roughly 280,000 clones; about 88% are singletons. Germline CDR1 and CDR2: ENHRY and SYGVKD. The CDR3 loop spans 15 amino acids. With 6 bases clipped from V and 4 bases from J, the junction kept 6 bases outside the gene matches. Sequencing used peripheral blood. The TCR originated in a woman in her 30s with COVID-19, enrolled during active disease. The V call is TRBV10-3, the J call TRBJ2-6; 7 positions match TRBD1. The CDR3 loop is CAISPGQLGANVLTF. The CDR3 DNA follows: TGTGCCATCAGCCCGGGACAGCTAGGGGCCAACGTCCTGACTTTC.